The source of this T cell receptor beta chain is a study of cytomegalovirus exposure and HLA in healthy donors. The study, taken as a whole, reports: A cluster of highly shared sequence variants was likely a sequencing artifact. An analysis done earlier found most TCR beta V segments productive about 87% or about 30% of the time. A later analysis reportedly found fewer N-insertions in an Asian-associated ancestry cluster than the approximately 670-donor mean.

On this clone: Its target is not known.

V shed 4 bases, J shed 1 base, and the junction held 7 bases outside the gene matches. This CDR3 is 16 amino acids long. CDR1 and CDR2 from the germline V gene are SGHTA and FQGTGA. 13 Jbeta primers and 60 Vbeta primers were used for the PCR. Sequencing used immunoSEQ multiplex PCR; TCRdb keeps in-frame clones, though not all of them. The data show some 130,000 clones, with about 80% seen just once and over 2.5% held by the top ten. The sequence was collected from a male donor in good health and CMV-seronegative. V and J are TRBV7-3 and TRBJ1-3, with 7 bases identical to TRBD1. Sequencing was done on a sample of PBMCs. In DNA form, the CDR3 reads TGTGCCAGCAGCTCTCCGGGACAGTCGTCTGGAAACACCATATATTTT. Protein product: CASSSPGQSSGNTIYF.